This T cell receptor (beta chain) was observed in a study of blood T cell repertoires in COVID-19. About the study: Researchers got acute and convalescent COVID-19 samples from the United States, Italy and Spain. The analysed material was cDNA or gDNA that came from T cells, B-cell-depleted T cells, or PBMCs.

Profiling relied on immunoSEQ multiplex PCR, and the TCRdb table lists in-frame clones only, not all of them. The table shows roughly 68,000 clones, with about 82% occurring only once. Germline values: CDR1 SGHRS, CDR2 YFSETQ. The CDR3 covers 15 residues. After removal of 5 bases from V and 4 bases from J, the junction contained 9 bases not matched to a gene. This sequence originates from a woman between 35 and 50 years old with acute COVID-19. The sequenced sample consisted of PBMCs or T cells enriched from blood (not recorded which). The rearrangement uses TRBV5-1 and TRBJ2-1; 7 bases align to TRBD1. The CDR3, as DNA: TGCGCCAGCAGTTCTGACAGGGCCTTTTACAATGAGCAGTTCTTC. This gives the protein CASSSDRAFYNEQFF.